The T cell receptor (beta chain) under discussion was sequenced for a study of radiation and T cells in renal cell carcinoma. Generated by immunoSEQ multiplex PCR, the TCRdb table keeps only in-frame clones and is missing some. Among about 95,000 clones listed, 80% to 90% were seen once. V was clipped by 0 bases and J by 0 bases, with 6 bases between them. This CDR3 spans 14 amino acids. Per the germline V gene, CDR1 is SGHRS and CDR2 is YFSETQ. As to time point: baseline pretreatment blood. Treatment of the sample: 15 Gy SBRT to primary tumor, nephrectomy 4 weeks later. As regards this clone: The sample contains more than one DNA sequence encoding this CDR3.

The sequencing here drew on blood, taken from a patient whose treatment included radiotherapy and nephrectomy. The receptor's source is a man aged 45-65 years with renal cell carcinoma. V usage is TRBV5-1 and J usage is TRBJ2-5; D uncertain. CDR3 DNA: TGCGCCAGCAGCTTGGGACAATACCAAGAGACCCAGTACTTC. Protein product: CASSLGQYQETQYF.